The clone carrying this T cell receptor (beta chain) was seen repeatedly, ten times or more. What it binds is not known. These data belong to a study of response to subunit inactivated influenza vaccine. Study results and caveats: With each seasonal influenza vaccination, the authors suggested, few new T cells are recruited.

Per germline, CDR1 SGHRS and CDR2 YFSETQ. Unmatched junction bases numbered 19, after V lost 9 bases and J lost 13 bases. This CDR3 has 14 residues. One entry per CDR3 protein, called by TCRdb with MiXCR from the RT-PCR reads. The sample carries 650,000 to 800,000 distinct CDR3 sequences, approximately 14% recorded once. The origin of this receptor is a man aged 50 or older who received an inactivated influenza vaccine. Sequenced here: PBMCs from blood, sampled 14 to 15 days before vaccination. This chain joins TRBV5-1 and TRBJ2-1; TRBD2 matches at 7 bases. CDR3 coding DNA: TGCGCCACCCAGACTAGCAATGGGGCTCAGCAACAGTTCTTC. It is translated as CATQTSNGAQQQFF.